This TCR beta chain is drawn from a study of identical twins (dated by TCRdb to the mid-2010s). About the investigation overall: To test whether fetal clonotypes persist, the study used deep sequencing on TCR alpha and beta repertoires from monozygotic twins, unrelated adults of various ages, and cord blood. To rule out contamination, replicate twin experiments were performed at different times with different library preparation protocols. General conclusions and limits of the study: Abundant cord blood beta clonotypes carried fewer insertions; young adult naive repertoires showed a weaker similar trend, while memory repertoires showed none. In monozygotic twins, recombination models systematically underestimated out-of-frame TCR alpha sharing, but the models matched the sharing seen between unrelated individuals. Excess twin sharing in beta out-of-frame sequences was weaker because fewer shared sequences lowered the signal-to-noise ratio. Because the same donors could not be followed over many years, the conclusions relied on cross-sectional statistical analysis. Zero-insertion analyses could be partly confounded by invariant T cells such as MAIT and iNKT, though diverse VJ usage argued against such confounding for most clonotypes. Compared with coincidental sharing between unrelated individuals, out-of-frame TCR alpha sequences shared between twins showed an excess of sequences with low generation probability.

All donors were healthy Caucasians. Three pairs of female monozygotic twins, all aged about 18 to 30 years, made up the twin cohort. Peripheral blood mononuclear cells were used as the source from which RNA for TCR libraries was isolated. There are a few counts of this clonotype. Its antigen specificity is not known. Base qualities are not provided; no much larger clone lies one nucleotide away. The library was made by 5' RACE. The reads were generated on an Illumina HiSeq 2000. A universal primer binding site was added through template switching, and the final cDNA carried a unique molecular identifier so that TCR cDNA molecules could be counted accurately. Specific primers in the conserved constant-segment region were used to synthesize first-strand cDNA for TCR alpha and beta chains. Each cDNA library was double barcoded, with a SMART-Mk sample barcode plus Illumina barcodes, to control for contamination. TruSeq adapter sequences and Illumina sample barcodes were added in two successive PCR steps. Sequencing of the TCR alpha and beta cDNA libraries was done on the Illumina HiSeq platform using custom primers. In the paper's pipeline: Unique molecular identifiers were extracted from raw reads with MiGEC, and CDR3 positions were determined with MiXCR. For each individual, recombination models were inferred using an EM algorithm with the repgenHMM and IGoR tools. The analysis of shared clonotypes was done with the tcR package in R, with sharing normalized by the product of cloneset sizes. Out-of-frame nonproductive sequences were analyzed to study raw recombination free of thymic and clonal selection effects. TCRdb passed the public sequencing reads through fastp at Q25 and MiXCR, retaining productive beta sequences. Here each entry gathers all rows of one CDR3 protein and keeps the most common genes and DNA. The V and J calls follow TCRdb's processing rather than the paper's. The sample table records around 650,000 distinct CDR3 sequences; roughly 7.2% of these occur just once. Roughly 1.6% of the sample is in the top ten clones.

These sequences were also reported in another study, on yellow fever vaccine responses in identical twins. As the second publication notes: According to the authors, in identical twins the way T cells responded to vaccination appeared partly convergent and partly personalized. The study precisely tracked vaccine-responding T cell clones in identical twins.

Sequencing input: PBMCs. The sequence was obtained from a woman aged 18-29 years in good health.

This receptor carries the CDR3 CASSEIHAGNEQFF. The nucleotides are TGCGCCAGCAGTGAGATCCATGCAGGGAATGAGCAGTTCTTC. The V gene is TRBV10-2 and the J gene is TRBJ2-1, with TRBD1 perhaps the D gene, on 5 matching bases. CDR1 and CDR2 are read off the germline V gene as WSHSY and SAAADI. The cysteine opens and the phenylalanine closes a CDR3 of 14 amino acids. Only the CDR3 DNA is retained, 42 bases long and in frame from the first base. Between the V and J ends, shortened by 2 bases and 7 bases respectively, the junction contains 12 bases.